This TCR beta chain was captured by sequencing in a study of technical replicates of blood from a few donors. This clone appeared a few times. Profiled with immunoSEQ multiplex PCR; TCRdb holds only in-frame clones, not every one. Counted here are more than 70,000 clones, around 90% occurring once; the ten biggest clones make up over 0.25%. V lost 1 base, J lost 7 bases, and 22 bases lay in between. Germline V gives CDR1 MGHRA, CDR2 YSYEKL. CDR3 length: 17 amino acids. This chain connects TRBV4-1 to TRBJ1-1; D might be TRBD1 (5 bases). This receptor was identified in a human donor in good health. The sample comprised T cells isolated from PBMCs. CDR3 region: CASSQANMGLALLEAFF. CDR3 in DNA: TGCGCCAGCAGCCAAGCTAACATGGGGCTGGCCCTTCTTGAAGCTTTCTTT.